A single T cell receptor (beta chain) is shown here with its context. The antigen is undetermined. These data originate in a study of T cell responses to AZD1222 COVID-19 vaccine. Findings of the study overall: Sampling that yielded the repertoires occurred only after the peak T cell response.

Sequenced by immunoSEQ multiplex PCR; TCRdb stores in-frame clones only, minus some. The data show more than 85,000 clones, about four fifths seen once. V was trimmed by 5 bases and J by 7 bases, leaving 15 bases between them. CDR1 and CDR2 (germline): SEHNR, FQNEAQ (reference sequence). The CDR3 is made up of 15 amino acids. The input for sequencing was peripheral blood, taken 28 days after the second AZD1222 dose. The chain recombines TRBV7-9 with TRBJ1-6; D is perhaps TRBD1 (6 bases). The TCR was taken from an adult who received the AZD1222 COVID-19 vaccine. The DNA for the CDR3 is TGTGCCAGCAGCGCCGACAGGACAGCAAATTCACCCCTCCACTTT. Protein: CASSADRTANSPLHF.